This TCR beta chain was observed in a study of beta chain features in type 1 diabetes (dated by TCRdb to 2016 to 2019). In the study overall: Mean age, gender distribution, total cell number and subset yield did not differ between patients and healthy donors. Naive and central memory subsets were obtained from all 30 or so donors, but regulatory and stem cell-like memory subsets were isolated from only 8 patients and roughly eight healthy donors. In the study, TCRB repertoires of sorted circulating CD4+ T cell subsets from recently diagnosed type 1 diabetes patients were compared with those of matched healthy donors. A total of approximately 100 million sorted cells were examined across all samples, and the number of cells per subset was strongly correlated with RNA yield.

Each donor gave one peripheral blood draw, approximately 110 mL on average, collected into heparinised tubes. Using a panel that included CD45RO, CCR7, CD25, CD127, CD95 and CD27, naive, central memory, regulatory and stem cell-like memory CD4+ T cells were sorted on a BD FACSAria II. A purity above 98% was achieved for all sorted populations. PBMCs were isolated right away by Lymphoprep density gradient centrifugation and were stained directly, without culture. So that batch effects would be minimized, each experiment stained and sorted samples in pairs, pairing one healthy donor with one patient. Summary of the overall study and its limitations: Because cDNA was sequenced instead of genomic DNA, activated cells with high expression could be over-represented, although the groups did not differ in activation or CD3 levels. In all four CD4+ subsets, TCRB CDR3 length was moderately but significantly shorter in type 1 diabetes patients. PCR may preferentially amplify shorter templates, but because patient and control samples were amplified and corrected together, any resulting skew would affect both groups equally. The naive, central memory and regulatory TCRB repertoires appeared to resemble one another more closely among patients than among healthy donors. HLA sub-analyses involved small numbers of individuals, so any influence of HLA type on TCRB rearrangement remained unresolved. At VDJ recombination sites, patients with type 1 diabetes made fewer insertions and deleted more nucleotides, a pattern implying thymic rearrangement abnormalities.

Trimmed from V: 3 bases; trimmed from J: 1 base; junction bases lacking a gene match: 5. Including the terminal cysteine and phenylalanine, the CDR3 comprises 16 residues. Solely the CDR3 DNA is kept, with 48 bases framed from the first base. CDR1 SGDLS and CDR2 YYNGEE were looked up in the germline V gene. In regard to this clone: It lacks a known antigen. Base-call qualities are not available, and no considerably larger clone is one nucleotide away.

The entire amount of isolated RNA was reverse transcribed using the High Capacity cDNA Reverse Transcription Kit, so the sequenced TCRB transcripts were expressed ones. Deep immunoSEQ sequencing was performed on naive, central memory and regulatory T cell samples, with an average of roughly 3.3 million total reads per sample. After sorted cells were lysed in RLT buffer, RNA was extracted with DNase-treated RNeasy Micro or Mini kits, with the choice depending on cell number. Each cell subset was processed on its own to prevent cross-contamination, while patient and healthy donor samples were processed together. TCRB sequences were amplified from cDNA with the immunoSEQ multiplex PCR, producing 87-bp fragments spanning the CDR3 region. Amplicons were sequenced on the Illumina HiSeq platform. The authors processed their data as follows. PCR bias was computationally corrected using synthetic template baselines, reads within Hamming distance 2 were collapsed, and singletons that could not be merged were discarded. Reads were aligned against IMGT so that V, D and J genes, CDR3 length and insertions or deletions at six rearrangement sites could be assigned. Within each subset, clonotype counts were normalized to sorted cell number, and only after that were true diversity and Gini coefficients computed with the tcR R package. Repertoire sharing was quantified using the overlap coefficient calculated on TCRB nucleotide sequences. Here the immuneACCESS table is served through TCRdb, limited to in-frame sequences with V and J called. Missing clones are a known gap in these copies; in checked studies unresolved V genes cover under half, and the rest lacks a known reason. The DNA was the basis for D and trimming; V, J and clone size are from that table. The table for this sample lists 150,000 to 200,000 clones; roughly 9.1% of them were counted only once. The ten largest clones take up less than 3% of the sample.

Sample: central memory CD4+ T cells from blood. The sequence was collected from a woman between 18 and 29 years old in good health. In this chain, TRBV9 is recombined with TRBJ2-3; 10 bases in the middle match TRBD2. At the DNA level, the sequence is TGTGCCAGCAGCGCCGCCGGGACTAGCGGCACAGATACGCAGTATTTT. It is translated as CASSAAGTSGTDTQYF.